This paragraph reports one T cell receptor beta chain. What it binds is unknown. Each sorted subset replicate got 200 ng genomic DNA, approximately 27,000 genomes. The assay was immunoSEQ multiplex PCR, and TCRdb's table has in-frame clones only and misses some. The sample contains 2.3 million or so clones, approximately 93% of which appear only once. Germline lookup yields CDR1 MNHNY and CDR2 SVGAGI (reference sequence). CDR3 length: 15 residues. Trimming took off 6 bases at V and 5 bases at J, with 20 bases between the two ends. The donors were all Caucasian adults (living in Nashville, Tennessee). This sample is part of a study of shared clonotypes between healthy human individuals. Study outcomes and limitations: Relative to clonotypes present in all four donors, those not shared had lower generation probabilities.

Material: naive CD4+ T cells from PBMCs. Subset indicated: CD45RA+ positively selected. The chain couples TRBV6-6 to TRBJ2-7; D possibly matches TRBD1 or TRBD2 (5 bases each). The receptor was isolated from a man younger than 35 in good health. Some clones in this sample may be carry-over from other donors' samples. The CDR3 is CASSRTRDGPDEQYF. CDR3 nucleotide sequence: TGTGCCAGCAGCCGCACCCGGGACGGCCCGGACGAGCAGTACTTC.